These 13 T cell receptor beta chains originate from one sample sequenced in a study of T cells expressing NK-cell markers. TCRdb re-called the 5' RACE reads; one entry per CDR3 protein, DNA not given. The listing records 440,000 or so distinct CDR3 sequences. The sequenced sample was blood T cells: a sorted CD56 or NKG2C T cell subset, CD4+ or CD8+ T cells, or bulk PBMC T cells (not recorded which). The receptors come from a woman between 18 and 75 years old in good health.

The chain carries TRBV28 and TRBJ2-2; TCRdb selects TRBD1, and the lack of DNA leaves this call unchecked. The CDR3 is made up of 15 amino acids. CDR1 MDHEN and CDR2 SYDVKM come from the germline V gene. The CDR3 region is CASSRGTLVAGELFF.

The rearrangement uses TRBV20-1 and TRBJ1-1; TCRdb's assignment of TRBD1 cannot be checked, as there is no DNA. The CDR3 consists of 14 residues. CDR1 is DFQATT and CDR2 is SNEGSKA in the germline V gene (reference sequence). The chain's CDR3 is CSARDRGMNTEAFF.

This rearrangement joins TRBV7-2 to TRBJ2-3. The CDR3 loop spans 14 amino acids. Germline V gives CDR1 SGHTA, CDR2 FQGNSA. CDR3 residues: CASGLRWQADTQYF.

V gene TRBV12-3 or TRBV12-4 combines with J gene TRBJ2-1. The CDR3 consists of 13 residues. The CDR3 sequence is CASSPRRSNEQFF.

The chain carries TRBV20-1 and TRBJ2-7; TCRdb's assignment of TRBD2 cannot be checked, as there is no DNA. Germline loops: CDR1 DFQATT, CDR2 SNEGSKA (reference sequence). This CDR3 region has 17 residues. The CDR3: CSASPSSGSFHRDEQYF.

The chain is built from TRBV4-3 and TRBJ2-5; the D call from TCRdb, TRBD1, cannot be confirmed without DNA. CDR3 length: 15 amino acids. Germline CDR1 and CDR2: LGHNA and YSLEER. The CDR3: CASSQDSDWGETQYF.

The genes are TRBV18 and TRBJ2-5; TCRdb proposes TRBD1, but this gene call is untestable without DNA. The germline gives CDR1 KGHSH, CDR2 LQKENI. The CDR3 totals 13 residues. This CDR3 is CASSRDVQETQYF.

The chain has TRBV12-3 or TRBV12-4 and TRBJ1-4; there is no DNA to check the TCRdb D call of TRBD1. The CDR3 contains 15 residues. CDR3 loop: CASSSVGTGDEKLFF.

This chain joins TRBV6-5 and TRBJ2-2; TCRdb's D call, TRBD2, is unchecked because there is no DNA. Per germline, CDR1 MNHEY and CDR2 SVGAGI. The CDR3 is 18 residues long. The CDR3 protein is CASSYERTSAYNTGELFF.

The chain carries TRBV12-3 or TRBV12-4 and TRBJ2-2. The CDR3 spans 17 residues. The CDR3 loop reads CASSLAQLNTNTGELFF.

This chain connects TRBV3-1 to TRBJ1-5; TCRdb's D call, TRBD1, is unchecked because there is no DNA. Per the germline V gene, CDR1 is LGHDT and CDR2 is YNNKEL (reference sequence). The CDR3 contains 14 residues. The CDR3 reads CASSQPGFNQPQHF.

The CDR3 region is CASSPLMVGVDTQYF. The chain uses TRBV7-2 and TRBJ2-3; there is no DNA to check the TCRdb D call of TRBD1. The germline V gene has CDR1 SGHTA and CDR2 FQGNSA. This CDR3 is built from 15 residues.

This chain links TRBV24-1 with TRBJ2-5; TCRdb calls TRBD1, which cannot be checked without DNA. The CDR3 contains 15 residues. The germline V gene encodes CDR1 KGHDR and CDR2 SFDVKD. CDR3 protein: CATSAGTGVPETQYF.